The next 2 T cell receptor beta chains were all read from a single sample in a study of identical twins listed by TCRdb under 2016. Receptor amplification or capture employed 5' RACE. Sequencing was carried out with an Illumina HiSeq 2000. TCRdb handled the public reads itself, with Q25 trimming in fastp and clone calling in MiXCR, and kept productive beta chains. Rows are unified per CDR3 protein, each entry keeping the most common DNA and genes. This sample comprises hundreds of thousands of distinct CDR3 sequences, 15% to 20% of them detected only once. The ten top clones hold around 13% of the sample. These data also featured in a second study, about T cells expressing NK-cell markers.

Input material: PBMCs. All receptors derive from a woman aged 18-29 years in good health.

This sequence joins TRBV20-1 and TRBJ2-1, with TRBD2 matching over 9 bases. Germline V gene lookup returns CDR1 DFQATT and CDR2 SNEGSKA (reference sequence). Trimming removed 6 bases from V and 9 bases from J; junction bases left unmatched: 12. The CDR3 spans 14 residues. CDR3 coding DNA: TGCAGTGCGGGAGCCAGCGGGGGGAGGGTTGAGCAGTTCTTC. It translates to CSAGASGGRVEQFF.

This clonotype was recorded a few times. The rearrangement joins TRBV10-3 to TRBJ2-7; possibly TRBD2 for D (5 bases). The V end was cut by 6 bases, the J end by 4 bases, with 16 bases between. CDR3 length equals 14 residues. Looked up from germline, CDR1 is ENHRY and CDR2 is SYGVKD. Written as DNA, the CDR3 is TGTGCCATCAGGGAGGTGGGCAGGACGTACGAGCAGTACTTC. Protein sequence: CAIREVGRTYEQYF.